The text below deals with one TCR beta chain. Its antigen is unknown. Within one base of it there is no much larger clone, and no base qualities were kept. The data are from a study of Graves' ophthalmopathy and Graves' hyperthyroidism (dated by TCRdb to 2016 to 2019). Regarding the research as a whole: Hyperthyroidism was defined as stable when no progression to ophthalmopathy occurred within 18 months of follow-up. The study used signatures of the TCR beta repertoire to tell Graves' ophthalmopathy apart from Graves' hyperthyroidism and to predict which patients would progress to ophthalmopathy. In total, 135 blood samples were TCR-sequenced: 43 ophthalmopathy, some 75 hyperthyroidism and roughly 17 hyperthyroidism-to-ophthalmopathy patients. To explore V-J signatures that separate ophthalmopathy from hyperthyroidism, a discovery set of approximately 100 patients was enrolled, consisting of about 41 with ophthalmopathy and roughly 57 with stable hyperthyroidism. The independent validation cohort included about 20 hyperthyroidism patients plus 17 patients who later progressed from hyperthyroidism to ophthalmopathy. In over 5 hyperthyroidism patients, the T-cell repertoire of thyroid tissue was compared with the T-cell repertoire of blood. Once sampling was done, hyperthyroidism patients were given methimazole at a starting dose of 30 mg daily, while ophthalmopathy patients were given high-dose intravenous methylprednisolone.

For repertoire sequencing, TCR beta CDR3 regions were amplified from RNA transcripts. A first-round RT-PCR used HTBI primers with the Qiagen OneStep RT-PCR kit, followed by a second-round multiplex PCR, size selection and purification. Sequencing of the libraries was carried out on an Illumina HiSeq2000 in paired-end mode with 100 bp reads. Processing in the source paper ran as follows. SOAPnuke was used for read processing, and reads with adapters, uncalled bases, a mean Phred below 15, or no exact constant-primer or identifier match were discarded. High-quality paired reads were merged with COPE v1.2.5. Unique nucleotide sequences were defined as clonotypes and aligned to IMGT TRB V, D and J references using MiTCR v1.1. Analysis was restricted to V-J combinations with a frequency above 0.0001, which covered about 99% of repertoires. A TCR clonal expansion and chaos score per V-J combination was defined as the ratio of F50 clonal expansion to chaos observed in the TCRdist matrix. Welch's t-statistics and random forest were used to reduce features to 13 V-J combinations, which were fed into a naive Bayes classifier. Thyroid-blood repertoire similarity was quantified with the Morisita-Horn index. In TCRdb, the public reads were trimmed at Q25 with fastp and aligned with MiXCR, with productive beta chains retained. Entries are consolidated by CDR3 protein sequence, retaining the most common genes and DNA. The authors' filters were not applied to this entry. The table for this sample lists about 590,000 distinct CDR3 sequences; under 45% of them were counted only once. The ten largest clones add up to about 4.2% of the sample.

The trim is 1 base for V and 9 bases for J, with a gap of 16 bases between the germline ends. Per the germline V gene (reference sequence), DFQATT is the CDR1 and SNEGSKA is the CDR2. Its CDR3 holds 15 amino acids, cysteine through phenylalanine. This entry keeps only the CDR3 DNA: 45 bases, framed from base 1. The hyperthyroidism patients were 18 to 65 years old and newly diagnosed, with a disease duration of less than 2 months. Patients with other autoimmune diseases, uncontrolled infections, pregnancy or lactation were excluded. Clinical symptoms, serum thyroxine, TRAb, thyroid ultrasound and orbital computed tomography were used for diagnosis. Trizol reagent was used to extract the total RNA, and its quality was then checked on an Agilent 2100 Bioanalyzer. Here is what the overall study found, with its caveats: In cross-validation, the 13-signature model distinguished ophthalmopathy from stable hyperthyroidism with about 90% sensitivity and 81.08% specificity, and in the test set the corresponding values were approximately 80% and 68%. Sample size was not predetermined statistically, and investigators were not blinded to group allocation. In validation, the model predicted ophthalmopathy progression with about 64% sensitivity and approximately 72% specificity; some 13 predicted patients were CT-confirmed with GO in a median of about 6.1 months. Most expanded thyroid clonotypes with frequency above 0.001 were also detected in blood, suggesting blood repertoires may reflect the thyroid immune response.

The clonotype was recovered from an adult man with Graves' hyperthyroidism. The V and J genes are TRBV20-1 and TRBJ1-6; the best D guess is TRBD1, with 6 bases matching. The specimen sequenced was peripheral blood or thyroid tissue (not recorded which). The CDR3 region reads CSARGQGQESSPLHF. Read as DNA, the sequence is TGCAGTGCTAGAGGGCAGGGGCAGGAGAGTTCACCCCTCCACTTT.